This T cell receptor beta chain was retrieved from a study of shared clonotypes between healthy human individuals. V was pared by 4 bases and J by 10 bases, with 23 bases between. Germline loops: CDR1 SGHNT, CDR2 YYREEE (reference sequence). The CDR3 sequence is 15 residues long. Notes on the study in general: Lower generation probabilities were found for non-shared clonotypes than for those shared by all four donors. Naive subsets usually exceeded memory subsets in estimated richness.

Into CD45RA+ naive and CD45RA-negative memory subsets, the CD4+ cells were split. This table comes from immunoSEQ multiplex PCR, and its TCRdb copy is limited to in-frame clones, with some not included. The table lists about 2,500,000 clones, around nine tenths of them singletons, with over 0.12% in the top ten. Concerning this clone: Its antigen is currently unknown.

This chain links TRBV5-4 with TRBJ1-2, with D possibly being TRBD1 (6 bases). The sequenced sample was naive CD4+ T cells sorted from blood. Sample subset: CD45RA+ positively selected. The receptor was isolated from a man younger than 35 in good health. The CDR3 DNA reads as TGTGCCAGCAGCCGGGGAGGACAGTTTCTTGAGGACTACACCTTC. Translated, it gives CASSRGGQFLEDYTF. The full variable domain, completed using reference TRBV5-4 and TRBJ1-2, is ETGVTQSPTHLIKTRGQQVTLRCSSQSGHNTVSWYQQALGQGPQFIFQYYREEENGRGNFPPRFSGLQFPNYSSELNVNALELDDSALYLCASSRGGQFLEDYTFGSGTRLTVV.